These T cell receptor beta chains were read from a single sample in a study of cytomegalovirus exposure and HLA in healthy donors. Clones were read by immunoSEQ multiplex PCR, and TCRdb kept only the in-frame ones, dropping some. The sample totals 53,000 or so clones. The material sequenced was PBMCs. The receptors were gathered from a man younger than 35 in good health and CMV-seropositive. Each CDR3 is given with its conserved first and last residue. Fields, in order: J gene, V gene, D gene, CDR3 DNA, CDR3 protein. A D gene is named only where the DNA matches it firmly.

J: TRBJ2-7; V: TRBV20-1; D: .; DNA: TGCAGTGCTCCGCAGGGGAGCGAGCAGTACTTC; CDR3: CSAPQGSEQYF
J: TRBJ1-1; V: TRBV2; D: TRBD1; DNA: TGTGCCAGCAGGAGACAGGGGAACACTGAAGCTTTCTTT; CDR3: CASRRQGNTEAFF
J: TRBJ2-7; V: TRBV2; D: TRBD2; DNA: TGTGCCAGCAGTGTGGAGGGAGGGCCGGGCGAGCAGTACTTC; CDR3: CASSVEGGPGEQYF
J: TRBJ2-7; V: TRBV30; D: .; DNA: TGTGCCTGGAGCGGACAGTCCCCTCTTTACGAGCAGTACTTC; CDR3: CAWSGQSPLYEQYF
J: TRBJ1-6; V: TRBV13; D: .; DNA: TGTGCCAGCAGCTTAAAACAGGGCGAGTCACCCCTCCACTTT; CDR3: CASSLKQGESPLHF
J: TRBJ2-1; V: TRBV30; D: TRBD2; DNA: TGTGCCTGGAAATGGACTAGCGTATACAATGAGCAGTTCTTC; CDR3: CAWKWTSVYNEQFF
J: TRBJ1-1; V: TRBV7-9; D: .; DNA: TGTGCCAGCGGAGCGGGGGGCCCCGGTAGAATGACTGAAGCTTTCTTT; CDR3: CASGAGGPGRMTEAFF
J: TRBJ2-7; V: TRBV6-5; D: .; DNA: TGTGCCAGCAGTCCTGGACTAACTCGGAACGAGCAGTACTTC; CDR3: CASSPGLTRNEQYF
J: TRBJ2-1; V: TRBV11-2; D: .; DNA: TGTGCCAGCAGCTTAACACTAGCTGCGAGCTCCTACAATGAGCAGTTCTTC; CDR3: CASSLTLAASSYNEQFF
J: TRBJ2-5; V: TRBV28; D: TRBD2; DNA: TGTGCCAGCACCTACAGCGGGGCTAGCGGGGGAGAGACCCAGTACTTC; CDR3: CASTYSGASGGETQYF
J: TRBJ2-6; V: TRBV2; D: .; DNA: TGTGCCAGCAGTGAGACAGGTGGGGCTGGGGCCAACGTCCTGACTTTC; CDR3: CASSETGGAGANVLTF
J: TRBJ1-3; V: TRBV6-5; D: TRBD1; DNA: TGTGCCAGCAGCCGACAGGGGAAATCTGGAAACACCATATATTTT; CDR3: CASSRQGKSGNTIYF
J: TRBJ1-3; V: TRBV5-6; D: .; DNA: TGTGCCAGCAGCTTGGACAGGTACGGAAACACCATATATTTT; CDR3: CASSLDRYGNTIYF